The clone carrying this T cell receptor beta chain was recorded only once. Its cognate antigen is unknown. This sample was included in a study of cytomegalovirus exposure and HLA in healthy donors. Overall study findings and caveats: Trimming of TCR beta V- and J-genes showed a link, identified in a later analysis, to a missense DCLRE1C variant.

Trimming took off 6 bases at V and 6 bases at J, with 16 bases between the two ends. The CDR3 sequence is 14 residues long. Per germline, CDR1 SEHNR and CDR2 FQNEAQ (reference sequence). PCR employed 60 Vbeta and 13 Jbeta primers. Libraries were prepared by immunoSEQ multiplex PCR; TCRdb keeps only in-frame clonotypes and omits some of them. The top ten hold 2% to 2.5% of the sample, which has over 250,000 clones, under 80% seen once. Sequencing was done on a sample of PBMCs. The V call is TRBV7-9, the J call TRBJ2-3; tentative D call: TRBD2 (5 bases). The receptor comes from a female donor in good health and CMV-seronegative. DNA of the CDR3: TGTGCCAGCAGGCCAACTTCTAGCTCGGATACGCAGTATTTT. It is translated as CASRPTSSSDTQYF.